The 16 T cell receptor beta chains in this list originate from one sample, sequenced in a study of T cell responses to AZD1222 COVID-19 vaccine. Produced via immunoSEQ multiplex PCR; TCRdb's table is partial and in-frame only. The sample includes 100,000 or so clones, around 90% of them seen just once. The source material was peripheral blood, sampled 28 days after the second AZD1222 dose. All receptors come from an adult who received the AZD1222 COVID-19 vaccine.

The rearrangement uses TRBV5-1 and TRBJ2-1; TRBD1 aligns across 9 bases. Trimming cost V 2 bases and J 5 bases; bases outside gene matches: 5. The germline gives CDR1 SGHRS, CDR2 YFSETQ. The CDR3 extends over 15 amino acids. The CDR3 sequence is CASSFRTGANNEQFF. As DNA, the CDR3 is TGCGCCAGCAGCTTCCGGACAGGGGCGAACAATGAGCAGTTCTTC.

The CDR3 bases are TGTGCCAGCAGTTTGGGTAGGGTTTCTTATACGCAGTATTTT. Its translation is CASSLGRVSYTQYF. The rearrangement uses TRBV28 and TRBJ2-3; D uncertain. Trimming pared 3 bases from V and 7 bases from J, leaving 14 bases between. The CDR3 contains 14 residues. Germline V gene lookup returns CDR1 MDHEN and CDR2 SYDVKM.

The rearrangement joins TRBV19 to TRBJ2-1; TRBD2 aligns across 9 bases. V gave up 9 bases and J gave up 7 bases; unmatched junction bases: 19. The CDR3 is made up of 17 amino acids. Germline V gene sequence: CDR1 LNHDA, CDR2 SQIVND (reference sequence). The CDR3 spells CASQNAGMREGLNEQFF. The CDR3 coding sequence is TGTGCCAGCCAAAACGCGGGCATGCGGGAGGGCCTGAATGAGCAGTTCTTC. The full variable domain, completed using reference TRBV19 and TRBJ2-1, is DGGITQSPKYLFRKEGQNVTLSCEQNLNHDAMYWYRQDPGQGLRLIYYSQIVNDFQKGDIAEGYSVSREKKESFPLTVTSAQKNPTAFYLCASQNAGMREGLNEQFFGPGTRLTVL.

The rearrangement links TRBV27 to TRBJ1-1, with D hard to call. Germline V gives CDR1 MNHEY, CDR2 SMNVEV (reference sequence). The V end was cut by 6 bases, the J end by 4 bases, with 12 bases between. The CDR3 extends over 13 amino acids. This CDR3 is CASSFDSGTEAFF. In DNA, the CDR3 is TGTGCCAGCAGCTTTGACTCTGGCACTGAAGCTTTCTTT.

The CDR3 DNA follows: TGCGCCAGCAGCTCGTCGGGTCAAGGGTATGGCTACACCTTC. It is translated as CASSSSGQGYGYTF. The chain couples TRBV5-1 to TRBJ1-2, with D unresolved. This CDR3 comprises 14 residues. The germline V gene encodes CDR1 SGHRS and CDR2 YFSETQ. Trimming stripped 3 bases from V and 5 bases from J, with 14 bases between.

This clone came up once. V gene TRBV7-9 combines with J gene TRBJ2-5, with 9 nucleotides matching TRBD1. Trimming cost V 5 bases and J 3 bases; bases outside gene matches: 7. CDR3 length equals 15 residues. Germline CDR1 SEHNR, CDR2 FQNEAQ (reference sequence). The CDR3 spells CASSTRTGVKETQYF. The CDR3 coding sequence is TGTGCCAGCAGCACCCGGACAGGGGTAAAAGAGACCCAGTACTTC.

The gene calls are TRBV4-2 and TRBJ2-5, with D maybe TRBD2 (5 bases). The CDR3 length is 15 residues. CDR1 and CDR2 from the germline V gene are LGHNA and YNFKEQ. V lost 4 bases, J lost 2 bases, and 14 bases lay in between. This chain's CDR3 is CASSLNSRDQETQYF. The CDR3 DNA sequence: TGTGCCAGCAGCCTCAATTCCCGGGATCAAGAGACCCAGTACTTC.

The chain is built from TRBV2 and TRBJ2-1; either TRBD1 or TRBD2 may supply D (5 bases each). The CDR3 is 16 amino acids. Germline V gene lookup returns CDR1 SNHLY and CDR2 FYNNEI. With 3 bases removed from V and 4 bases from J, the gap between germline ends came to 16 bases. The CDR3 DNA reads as TGTGCCAGCAGTGACCCCCGGGACGCCGAATACAATGAGCAGTTCTTC. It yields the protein CASSDPRDAEYNEQFF.

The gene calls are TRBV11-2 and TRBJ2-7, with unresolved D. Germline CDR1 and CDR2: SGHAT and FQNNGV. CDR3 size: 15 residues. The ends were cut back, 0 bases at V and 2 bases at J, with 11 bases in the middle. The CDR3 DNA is TGTGCCAGCAGCTTAGAGGGCGGTGGGGCCTACGAGCAGTACTTC. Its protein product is CASSLEGGGAYEQYF. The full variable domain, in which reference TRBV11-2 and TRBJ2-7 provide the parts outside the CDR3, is EAGVAQSPRYKIIEKRQSVAFWCNPISGHATLYWYQQILGQGPKLLIQFQNNGVVDDSQLPKDRFSAERLKGVDSTLKIQPAKLEDSAVYLCASSLEGGGAYEQYFGPGTRLTVT.

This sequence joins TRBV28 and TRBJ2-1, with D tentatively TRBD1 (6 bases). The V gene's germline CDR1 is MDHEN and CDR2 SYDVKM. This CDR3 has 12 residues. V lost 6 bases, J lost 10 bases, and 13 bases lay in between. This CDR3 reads CASSRRGREQFF. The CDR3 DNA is TGTGCCAGCAGCCGCAGGGGTAGGGAGCAGTTCTTC. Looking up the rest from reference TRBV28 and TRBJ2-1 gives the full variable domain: DVKVTQSSRYLVKRTGEKVFLECVQDMDHENMFWYRQDPGLGLRLIYFSYDVKMKEKGDIPEGYSVSREKKERFSLILESASTNQTSMYLCASSRRGREQFFGPGTRLTVL.

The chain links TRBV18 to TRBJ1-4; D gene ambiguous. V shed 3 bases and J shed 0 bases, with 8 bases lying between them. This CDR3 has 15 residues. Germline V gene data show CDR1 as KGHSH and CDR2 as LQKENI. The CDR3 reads CASSPGFATNEKLFF. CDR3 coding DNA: TGTGCCAGCTCACCGGGTTTTGCAACTAATGAAAAACTGTTTTTT.

The CDR3 nucleotides are TGTGCCAGCAGCCACGGGACAGGGGTCTATGGCTACACCTTC. It yields the protein CASSHGTGVYGYTF. V and J are TRBV7-2 and TRBJ1-2; TRBD1 matches 10 bases. The CDR3 totals 14 residues. The germline CDR1 and CDR2 sequences are SGHTA and FQGNSA. V shed 5 bases and J 4 bases; nucleotides not matched to a gene: 4. The full variable domain, in which reference TRBV7-2 and TRBJ1-2 provide the parts outside the CDR3, is GAGVSQSPSNKVTEKGKDVELRCDPISGHTALYWYRQSLGQGLEFLIYFQGNSAPDKSGLPSDRFSAERTGGSVSTLTIQRTQQEDSAVYLCASSHGTGVYGYTFGSGTRLTVV.

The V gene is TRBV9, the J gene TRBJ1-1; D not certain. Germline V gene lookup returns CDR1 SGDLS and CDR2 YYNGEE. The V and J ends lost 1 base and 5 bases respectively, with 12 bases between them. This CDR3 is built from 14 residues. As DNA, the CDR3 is TGTGCCAGCAGCGTATCCGGGGAGGCTACTGAAGCTTTCTTT. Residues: CASSVSGEATEAFF.

The DNA of the CDR3 is TGTGCCAGCAGTTTTACGCCCCGGGTCGAGCAGTACTTC. It encodes CASSFTPRVEQYF. The V gene is TRBV12-3 or TRBV12-4, the J gene TRBJ2-7, with D uncertain. This CDR3 contains 13 residues. V was trimmed by 3 bases and J by 6 bases, leaving 12 bases between them.

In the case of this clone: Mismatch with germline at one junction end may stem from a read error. CDR3 coding DNA: TGTGCCAGCAGGACGGGGGCGGGAGTAGAGGACTTC. Protein product: CASRTGAGVEDF. This chain links TRBV27 with TRBJ2-7, with TRBD2 as a possible D gene (7 bases). This CDR3 comprises 12 residues. Looked up from germline, CDR1 is MNHEY and CDR2 is SMNVEV (reference sequence).

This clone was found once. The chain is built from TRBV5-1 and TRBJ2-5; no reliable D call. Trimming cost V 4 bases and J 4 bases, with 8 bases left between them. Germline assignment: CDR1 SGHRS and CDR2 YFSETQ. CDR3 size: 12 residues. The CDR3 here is CASSPGRETQYF. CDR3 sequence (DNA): TGCGCCAGCAGCCCGGGTCGAGAGACCCAGTACTTC.